The present T cell receptor beta chain was sequenced within a study of Ad26.COV2.S vaccination and SARS-CoV-2 variants. A note on this clone: Its target is unknown.

The V and J ends lost 7 bases and 8 bases respectively, with 8 bases between them. This CDR3 has 10 amino acids. Per the germline V gene, CDR1 is LNHDA and CDR2 is SQIVND (reference sequence). Sequencing used immunoSEQ multiplex PCR; TCRdb keeps in-frame clones, though not all of them. The table shows some 350,000 clones, with about 90% occurring only once. Study-wide results and caveats: TCR breadth and depth analyses may have underestimated total T cell responses. Relative to placebo recipients, vaccine recipients exhibited elevated spike-specific TCR breadth.

The sequencing used peripheral blood, collected after recovery from COVID-19. The TCR sequence derives from a human donor who had recovered from COVID-19. The chain combines TRBV19 with TRBJ1-1; D unresolved. The CDR3 reads CASKGPEAFF. DNA of the CDR3: TGTGCCAGTAAAGGACCCGAAGCTTTCTTT.